This TCR beta chain was sequenced during a study of early T cells in non-severe SARS-CoV-2 infection. V was shortened by 4 bases and J by 3 bases, with 18 bases between the two germline ends. This CDR3 contains 16 residues. CDR1 and CDR2 from the germline V gene are SNHLY and FYNNEI. MiXCR, run by TCRdb on the 5' RACE reads, gives a single entry per CDR3 protein. The sample yields 60,000 or so distinct CDR3 sequences, 9.5% to 15% seen once. This clonotype was found once. What it binds is not known. Findings and limits, study-wide: The matching step, a VDJdb search, favored anti-spike CD8 responses and missed private and CD4 specificities.

Specimen: whole blood. The V gene is TRBV2, the J gene TRBJ2-5; D might be TRBD2 (7 bases). This receptor was obtained from an adult who was a healthcare worker with PCR-confirmed SARS-CoV-2 infection or an uninfected control (not recorded which). CDR3 bases: TGTGCCAGCAGTGGGGGCGGCGGGGGCCACGAAGAGACCCAGTACTTC. Translated: CASSGGGGGHEETQYF. The entire variable domain, with the rest obtained from reference TRBV2 and TRBJ2-5, is as follows: EPEVTQTPSHQVTQMGQEVILRCVPISNHLYFYWYRQILGQKVEFLVSFYNNEISEKSEIFDDQFSVERPDGSNFTLKIRSTKLEDSAMYFCASSGGGGGHEETQYFGPGTRLLVL.